The T cell receptor (beta chain) described here comes from a study of shared clonotypes between healthy human individuals. Notes on the study in general: Rarefaction revealed incomplete sorted-subset sequencing despite large depth.

Germline values: CDR1 SNHLY, CDR2 FYNNEI. V lost 4 bases and J lost 3, with 3 bases in between. The CDR3 is 11 residues long. Template for every sorted-subset replicate PCR totaled around 210 ng DNA, roughly 30,000 T cell genomes. Sequencing used immunoSEQ multiplex PCR; TCRdb keeps in-frame clones, though not all of them. In the table there are hundreds of thousands of clones, 55% to 85% of which are singletons. To note about this clone: As yet, its antigen is unknown. At the DNA level, this CDR3 is encoded by other sequences in the same sample as well.

Sequencing was carried out using memory CD4+ T cells sorted from blood. The subset was: CD45RA-negative fraction. The clonotype was recovered from a woman aged 25 to 45 in good health. This chain links TRBV2 with TRBJ2-5, with D uncertain. In nucleotides, the CDR3 is TGTGCCAGCAGTGGAGAAGAGACCCAGTACTTC. Its translation: CASSGEETQYF.